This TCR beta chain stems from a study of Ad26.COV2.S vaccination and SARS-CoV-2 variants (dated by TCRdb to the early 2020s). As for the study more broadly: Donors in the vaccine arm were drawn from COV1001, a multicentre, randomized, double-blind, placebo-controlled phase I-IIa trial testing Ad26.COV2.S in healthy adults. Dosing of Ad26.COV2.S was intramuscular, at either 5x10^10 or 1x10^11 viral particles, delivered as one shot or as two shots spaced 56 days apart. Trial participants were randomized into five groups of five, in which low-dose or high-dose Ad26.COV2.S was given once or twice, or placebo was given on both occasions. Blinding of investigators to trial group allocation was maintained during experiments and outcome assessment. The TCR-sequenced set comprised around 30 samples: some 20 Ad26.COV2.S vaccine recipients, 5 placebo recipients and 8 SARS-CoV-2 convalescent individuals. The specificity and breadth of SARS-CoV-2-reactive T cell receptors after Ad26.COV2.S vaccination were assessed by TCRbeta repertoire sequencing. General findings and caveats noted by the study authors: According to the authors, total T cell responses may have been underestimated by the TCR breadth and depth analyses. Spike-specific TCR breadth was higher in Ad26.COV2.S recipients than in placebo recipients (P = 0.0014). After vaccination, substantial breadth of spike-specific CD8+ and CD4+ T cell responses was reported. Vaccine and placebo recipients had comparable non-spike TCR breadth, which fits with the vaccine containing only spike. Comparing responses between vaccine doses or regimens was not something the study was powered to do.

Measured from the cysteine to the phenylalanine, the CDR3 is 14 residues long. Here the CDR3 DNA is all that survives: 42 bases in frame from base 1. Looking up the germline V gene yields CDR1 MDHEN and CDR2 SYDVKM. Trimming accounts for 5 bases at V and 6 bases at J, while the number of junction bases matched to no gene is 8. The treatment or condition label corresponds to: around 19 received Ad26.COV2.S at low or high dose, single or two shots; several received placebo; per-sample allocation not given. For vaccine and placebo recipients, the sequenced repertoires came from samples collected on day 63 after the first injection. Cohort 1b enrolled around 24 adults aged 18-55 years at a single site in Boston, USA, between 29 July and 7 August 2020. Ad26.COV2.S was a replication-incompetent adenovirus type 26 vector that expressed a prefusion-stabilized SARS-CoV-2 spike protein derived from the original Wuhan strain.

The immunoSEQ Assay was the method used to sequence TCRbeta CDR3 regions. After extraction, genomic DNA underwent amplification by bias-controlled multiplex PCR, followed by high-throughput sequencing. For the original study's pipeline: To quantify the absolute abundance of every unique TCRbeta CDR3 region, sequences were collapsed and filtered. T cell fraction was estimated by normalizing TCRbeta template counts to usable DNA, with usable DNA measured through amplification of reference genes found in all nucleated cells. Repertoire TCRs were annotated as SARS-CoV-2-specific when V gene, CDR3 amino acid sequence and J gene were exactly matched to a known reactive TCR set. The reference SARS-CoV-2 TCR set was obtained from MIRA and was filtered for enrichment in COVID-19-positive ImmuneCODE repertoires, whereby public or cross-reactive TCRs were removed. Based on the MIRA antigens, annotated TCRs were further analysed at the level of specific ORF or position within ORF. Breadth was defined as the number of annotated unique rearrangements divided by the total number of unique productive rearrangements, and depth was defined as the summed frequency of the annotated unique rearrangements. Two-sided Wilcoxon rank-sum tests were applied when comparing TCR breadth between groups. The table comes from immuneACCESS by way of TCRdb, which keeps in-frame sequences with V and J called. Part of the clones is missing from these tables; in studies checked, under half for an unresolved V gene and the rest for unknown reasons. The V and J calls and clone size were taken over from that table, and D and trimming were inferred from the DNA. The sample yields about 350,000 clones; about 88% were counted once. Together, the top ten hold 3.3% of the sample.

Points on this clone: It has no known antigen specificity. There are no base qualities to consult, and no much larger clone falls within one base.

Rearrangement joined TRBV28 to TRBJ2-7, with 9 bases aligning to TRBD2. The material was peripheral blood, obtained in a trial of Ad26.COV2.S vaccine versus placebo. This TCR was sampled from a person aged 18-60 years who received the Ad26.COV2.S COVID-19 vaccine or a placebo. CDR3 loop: CASSTGTSKAEQYF. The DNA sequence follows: TGTGCCAGCAGTACCGGGACTAGCAAAGCCGAGCAGTACTTC. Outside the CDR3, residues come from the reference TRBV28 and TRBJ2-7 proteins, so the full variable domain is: DVKVTQSSRYLVKRTGEKVFLECVQDMDHENMFWYRQDPGLGLRLIYFSYDVKMKEKGDIPEGYSVSREKKERFSLILESASTNQTSMYLCASSTGTSKAEQYFGPGTRLTVT.